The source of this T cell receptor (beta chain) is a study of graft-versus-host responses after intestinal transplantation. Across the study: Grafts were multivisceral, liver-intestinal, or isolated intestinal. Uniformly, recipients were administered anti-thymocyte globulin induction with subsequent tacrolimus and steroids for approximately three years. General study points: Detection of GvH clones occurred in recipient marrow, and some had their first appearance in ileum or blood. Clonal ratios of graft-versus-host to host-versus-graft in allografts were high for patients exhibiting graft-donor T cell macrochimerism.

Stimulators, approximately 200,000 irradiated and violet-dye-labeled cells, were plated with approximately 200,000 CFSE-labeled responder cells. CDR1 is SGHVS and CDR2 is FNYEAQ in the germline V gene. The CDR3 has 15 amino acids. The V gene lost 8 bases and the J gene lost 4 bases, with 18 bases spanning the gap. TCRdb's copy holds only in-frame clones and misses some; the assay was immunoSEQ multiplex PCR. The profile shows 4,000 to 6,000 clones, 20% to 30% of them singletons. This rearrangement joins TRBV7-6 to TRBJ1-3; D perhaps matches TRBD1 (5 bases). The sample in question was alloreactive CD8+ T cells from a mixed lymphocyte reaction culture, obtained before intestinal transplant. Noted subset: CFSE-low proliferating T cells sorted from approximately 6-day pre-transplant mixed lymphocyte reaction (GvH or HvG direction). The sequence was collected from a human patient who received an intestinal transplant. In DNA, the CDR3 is TGTGCCAGCTTCGGGGGGGTCCCGGAGGGAAACACCATATATTTT. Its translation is CASFGGVPEGNTIYF. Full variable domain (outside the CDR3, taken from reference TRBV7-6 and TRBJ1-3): GAGVSQSPRYKVTKRGQDVALRCDPISGHVSLYWYRQALGQGPEFLTYFNYEAQQDKSGLPNDRFSAERPEGSISTLTIQRTEQRDSAMYRCASFGGVPEGNTIYFGEGSWLTVV.